This T cell receptor beta chain is from a study of shared clonotypes between healthy human individuals. The study's findings and limits: Clonotypes which were not shared had lower generation probabilities than clonotypes that all four donors shared. Sequencing depth was expected to influence donor clonotype sharing. Several donors had 4% to 5% of their naive CD4 clonotypes in common.

Researchers divided each subset's genomic DNA evenly across several immunoSEQ plates. The assay was immunoSEQ multiplex PCR, and TCRdb's table has in-frame clones only and misses some. The table records over a million clones, more than 75% of them present only once. Germline V lookup: CDR1 MDHEN, CDR2 SYDVKM. Deletions cut 11 bases from V and 0 bases from J, with 17 bases between. The CDR3 spans 15 residues. On this clone: What it recognizes is unknown.

The sequence was collected from a man aged 18-30 years in good health. Some clones in this sample may be carry-over from other donors' samples. The sample was memory CD4+ T cells from PBMCs. Subset denoted: CD45RA-negative fraction. The rearrangement links TRBV28 to TRBJ2-1; tentatively, D is TRBD2 (6 bases). The CDR3 reads CAFQPAGSSYNEQFF. CDR3 nucleotide sequence: TGTGCCTTCCAACCGGCGGGGAGCTCCTACAATGAGCAGTTCTTC.